These 5 T cell receptor beta chains originate from one sample sequenced in a study of OX40 agonist ivuxolimab in advanced cancers. Assay: immunoSEQ multiplex PCR; the TCRdb copy retains only in-frame clones and omits some. The repertoire holds 30,000 to 45,000 clones, with roughly 91% as singletons. Material: CD4+ or CD8+ T cells sorted from blood, obtained in a trial of the OX40 agonist ivuxolimab. These receptors came from an adult with an advanced solid tumor such as melanoma, head and neck, liver or kidney cancer.

The chain uses TRBV15 and TRBJ2-7; D unclear. The ends were cut back, 0 bases at V and 2 bases at J, with 8 bases in the middle. Germline V CDR1 and CDR2: LNHNV, YYDKDF (reference sequence). This CDR3 contains 14 residues. The CDR3 DNA sequence: TGTGCCACCAGCAGAGATGTGGACCCCTACGAGCAGTACTTC. Translated: CATSRDVDPYEQYF. Full variable domain (remainder filled in from reference TRBV15 and TRBJ2-7): DAMVIQNPRYQVTQFGKPVTLSCSQTLNHNVMYWYQQKSSQAPKLLFHYYDKDFNNEADTPDNFQSRRPNTSFCFLDIRSPGLGDTAMYLCATSRDVDPYEQYFGPGTRLTVT.

This clone showed up just once. CDR3 nucleotide sequence: TGCAGTGCTGGGAGACAGTCTGGCTACACCTTC. Translating gives CSAGRQSGYTF. The chain couples TRBV20-1 to TRBJ1-2, with a weak D call TRBD1 (5 bases). The CDR3 has 11 amino acids. V was clipped by 5 bases and J by 7 bases, with 11 bases between them. CDR1 and CDR2 (germline): DFQATT, SNEGSKA (reference sequence).

This sequence joins TRBV25-1 and TRBJ2-1; 10 nucleotides agree with TRBD2. Germline trimming cut 2 bases from V and 4 bases from J; bases unmatched to any gene: 2. The V gene's germline CDR1 is MGHDK and CDR2 SYGVNS. The CDR3 has 15 amino acids. This CDR3 reads CASSELAGAYNEQFF. The DNA of the CDR3 is TGTGCCAGCAGTGAACTAGCGGGAGCTTACAATGAGCAGTTCTTC.

This clone was observed once. J is TRBJ2-1 and V is TRBV19; D call uncertain. The CDR3 is made up of 15 amino acids. V was cut by 3 bases and J by 1 base, with 10 bases left in between. The germline CDR1 and CDR2 sequences are LNHDA and SQIVND (reference sequence). CDR3 amino acids: CASSISATSYNEQFF. The CDR3 nucleotides are TGTGCCAGTAGTATCTCGGCTACTTCCTACAATGAGCAGTTCTTC.

The V and J genes are TRBV7-3 and TRBJ2-1, with D hard to call. V was trimmed by 2 bases and J by 4 bases, leaving 6 bases between them. Per germline, CDR1 SGHTA and CDR2 FQGTGA. The CDR3 spans 13 residues. The CDR3 loop is CASSLWGYNEQFF. CDR3 sequence (DNA): TGTGCCAGCAGCTTATGGGGATACAATGAGCAGTTCTTC.